Shown below are 30 T cell receptor beta chains from a single sample sequenced in a study of blood T cell repertoires in COVID-19. Here immunoSEQ multiplex PCR was the method, and the copy in TCRdb shows in-frame clones only, minus some. The sample holds roughly 180,000 clones, over 75% seen once. Sequenced: PBMCs or T cells enriched from blood (not recorded which). The receptors were gathered from a man aged 45 to 65 who had recovered from COVID-19.

The chain is built from TRBV7-2 and TRBJ2-2; 9 bases are a match to TRBD1. The V and J ends lost 0 bases and 6 bases, in that order; junction bases with no gene match: 5. CDR3 size: 16 residues. Germline values: CDR1 SGHTA, CDR2 FQGNSA. The CDR3 loop is CASSLATGGRAGELFF. CDR3 DNA sequence: TGTGCCAGCAGCTTAGCGACAGGGGGTAGGGCCGGGGAGCTGTTTTTT.

The rearrangement joins TRBV15 to TRBJ1-2; 7 positions match TRBD1. The CDR3 spans 17 residues. Germline V gene lookup returns CDR1 LNHNV and CDR2 YYDKDF (reference sequence). V gave up 5 bases and J gave up 4 bases; unmatched junction bases: 16. The CDR3 here is CATSFSPRDSRTYGYTF. The CDR3 DNA is TGTGCCACCAGCTTCTCACCCCGGGACAGTCGAACCTATGGCTACACCTTC. Drawing the rest from reference TRBV15 and TRBJ1-2, the complete variable domain is DAMVIQNPRYQVTQFGKPVTLSCSQTLNHNVMYWYQQKSSQAPKLLFHYYDKDFNNEADTPDNFQSRRPNTSFCFLDIRSPGLGDTAMYLCATSFSPRDSRTYGYTFGSGTRLTVV.

The CDR3 sequence is CASSVTGTLYGYTF. As DNA, the CDR3 is TGTGCCAGCAGTGTGACAGGGACCCTCTATGGCTACACCTTC. This sequence joins TRBV2 and TRBJ1-2, with 7 nucleotides matching TRBD1. The CDR3 totals 14 residues. Looked up from germline, CDR1 is SNHLY and CDR2 is FYNNEI. J gave up 4 bases and V 4 bases, and 6 bases lay outside the gene matches.

The gene calls are TRBV5-3 and TRBJ2-5, with D possibly being TRBD1 (5 bases). Being an ORF, TRBV5-3 has a function that is uncertain. This CDR3 spans 14 amino acids. V was trimmed by 3 bases and J by 5 bases, leaving 14 bases between them. As DNA, the CDR3 is TGTGCCAGAAGCTCCCCGGGCCCAGGGGAGACCCAGTACTTC. This translates into CARSSPGPGETQYF.

The CDR3 sequence is CASRQQAPRRPQHF. CDR3 sequence (DNA): TGTGCCAGCAGGCAACAGGCTCCTCGTAGGCCCCAGCATTTT. The gene calls are TRBV5-8 and TRBJ1-5; D may be TRBD1 (5 bases). Trimming removed 5 bases from V and 9 bases from J, with 18 bases in between. The CDR3 consists of 14 residues. Germline V gene lookup returns CDR1 SGHTS and CDR2 YDEGEE.

The chain carries TRBV10-2 and TRBJ1-1; D gene uncertain. There are 12 residues in the CDR3. Germline loops: CDR1 WSHSY, CDR2 SAAADI. V lost 3 bases and J 10 bases, leaving 12 bases between the germline ends. The CDR3 DNA sequence: TGCGCCAGCAGTGAAGTCGATGAGGGAGCTTTCTTT. Translated, it gives CASSEVDEGAFF.

The chain combines TRBV6-5 with TRBJ1-1; 8 positions agree with TRBD1. The germline CDR1 and CDR2 sequences are MNHEY and SVGAGI. V was pared by 5 bases and J by 0 bases, with 2 bases of the junction left unmatched. There are 14 residues in the CDR3. CDR3 sequence (DNA): TGTGCCAGCAGTCTGGACAGGGTGAACACTGAAGCTTTCTTT. Translated, it gives CASSLDRVNTEAFF.

Of note for this clone: The sample contains more than one DNA sequence encoding this CDR3. The chain combines TRBV19 with TRBJ2-3; D is possibly TRBD2 (6 bases). This CDR3 is 15 amino acids long. Germline loops: CDR1 LNHDA, CDR2 SQIVND (reference sequence). Trimming took 5 bases from V and 0 from J, leaving 12 bases between them. DNA for the CDR3: TGTGCCAGTAGTCTTTTAGCGGCTAGCACAGATACGCAGTATTTT. It codes for CASSLLAASTDTQYF.

CDR3 in amino acids: CATSGSGGIQPQHF. In DNA, the CDR3 is TGTGCCACCAGTGGCTCAGGGGGCATCCAGCCCCAGCATTTT. The rearrangement links TRBV24-1 to TRBJ1-5; 8 nucleotides line up with TRBD1. Trimming took 5 bases from V and 7 from J; bases not matched to a gene: 6. Germline V gene data show CDR1 as KGHDR and CDR2 as SFDVKD. This CDR3 is 14 amino acids long.

The CDR3 DNA follows: TGTGCCAGCAGCGCGGGACTAGCGGGGGTCTCTGGGGCCAACGTCCTGACTTTC. Translated, it gives CASSAGLAGVSGANVLTF. This chain uses TRBV5-4 with TRBJ2-6, with 14 bases aligning to TRBD2. The CDR3 extends over 18 amino acids. CDR1 SGHNT and CDR2 YYREEE come from the germline V gene (reference sequence). J lost 0 bases, V lost 4 bases, and 3 bases had no gene match.

Remarks on this clone: Other DNA sequences in the same sample also yield this CDR3. The chain is built from TRBV5-1 and TRBJ1-6, with a weak D call TRBD1 (5 bases). The V end was cut by 0 bases, the J end by 5 bases, with 6 bases between. The CDR3 extends over 14 amino acids. Germline lookup yields CDR1 SGHRS and CDR2 YFSETQ. CDR3 protein: CASSLGQNNSPLHF. The CDR3 nucleotides are TGCGCCAGCAGCTTGGGACAGAATAATTCACCCCTCCACTTT.

The chain carries TRBV15 and TRBJ1-3; tentative D call: TRBD1 (6 bases). CDR1 and CDR2 (germline): LNHNV, YYDKDF (reference sequence). The CDR3 runs to 14 residues. Deletions cut 9 bases from V and 2 bases from J, with 14 bases between. The DNA of the CDR3 is TGTGCCACTGGACCCGGGGGGCCTGGAAACACCATATATTTT. It is translated as CATGPGGPGNTIYF.

The rearrangement links TRBV19 to TRBJ1-3; D gene unclear. The V gene lost 5 bases and the J gene lost 0 bases, with 8 bases spanning the gap. CDR3 length: 14 amino acids. Germline assignment: CDR1 LNHDA and CDR2 SQIVND (reference sequence). In nucleotides, the CDR3 is TGTGCCAGTAGTTGGCCCCACTCTGGAAACACCATATATTTT. Translated: CASSWPHSGNTIYF.

The rearrangement links TRBV12-3 or TRBV12-4 to TRBJ2-5, with TRBD2 matching over 10 bases. The CDR3 spans 13 residues. The junction had 9 bases not matched to a gene; V was cut back by 3 bases and J by 14 bases. The CDR3 is CASSLGGLATLYF. The DNA for the CDR3 is TGTGCCAGCAGTTTGGGGGGACTAGCGACTCTTTACTTC.

The chain uses TRBV7-2 and TRBJ2-2; 9 positions match TRBD1. V trimming: 3 bases; J trimming: 6 bases; junction bases outside the gene matches: 2. Germline lookup yields CDR1 SGHTA and CDR2 FQGNSA. CDR3 size: 14 residues. CDR3 in DNA: TGTGCCAGCAGCTTTGACAGGGGGGCCGGGGAGCTGTTTTTT. This sequence encodes CASSFDRGAGELFF.

This clone showed up many times. This chain uses TRBV14 with TRBJ1-3; D unresolved. This CDR3 is built from 14 residues. V was cut by 4 bases and J by 2 bases, with 9 bases left in between. Germline V CDR1 and CDR2: SGHDN, FVKESK. In DNA, the CDR3 is TGTGCCAGCAGCCCTCTCAACACTGGAAACACCATATATTTT. This sequence encodes CASSPLNTGNTIYF.

The V and J genes are TRBV29-1 and TRBJ2-2; a weak D match, TRBD1 (5 bases). CDR1 and CDR2 (germline): SQVTM, ANQGSEA. The CDR3 contains 13 residues. Trimming cost V 5 bases and J 7 bases, with 14 bases left between them. CDR3 protein: CSVSGRVGGELFF. The CDR3 bases are TGCAGCGTTTCTGGCAGGGTAGGCGGGGAGCTGTTTTTT.

The chain has TRBV6-1 and TRBJ1-4; 7 positions match TRBD1. The CDR3 spans 12 residues. From germline, CDR1 is MNHNS and CDR2 SASEGT. The trim removed 3 bases at V and 10 bases at J, leaving 2 bases unmatched. CDR3 sequence (DNA): TGTGCCAGCAGTGAGGACAGGCGAAAACTGTTTTTT. Protein: CASSEDRRKLFF.

The rearrangement links TRBV7-9 to TRBJ1-3; D possibly corresponds to TRBD1 (6 bases). Germline CDR1 is SEHNR and CDR2 is FQNEAQ (reference sequence). This CDR3 comprises 16 residues. V dropped 4 bases and J dropped 3 bases, with 16 bases sitting between them. CDR3 region: CASSSAEGVFGNTIYF. Written as DNA, the CDR3 is TGTGCCAGCAGCTCAGCTGAGGGGGTATTTGGAAACACCATATATTTT.

The chain has TRBV7-8 and TRBJ1-1, with a tentative D call TRBD1 (5 bases). CDR1 and CDR2 from the germline V gene are SGHVS and FQNEAQ. CDR3 length equals 14 residues. The V end was cut by 0 bases, the J end by 6 bases, with 11 bases between. CDR3 protein: CASSLASGGSEAFF. DNA of the CDR3: TGTGCCAGCAGCTTAGCGTCCGGGGGTTCTGAAGCTTTCTTT.

This clone was picked up one time. This chain connects TRBV18 to TRBJ1-4, with D possibly being TRBD1 (5 bases). CDR1 is KGHSH, CDR2 LQKENI, per germline. This CDR3 comprises 14 residues. V gave up 5 bases and J gave up 3 bases, with 10 bases separating them. CDR3 sequence reads: CASSVGGPNEKLFF. In DNA, the CDR3 is TGTGCCAGCTCAGTCGGGGGACCTAATGAAAAACTGTTTTTT.

This chain connects TRBV5-5 to TRBJ1-1, with a possible D match to TRBD1 (6 bases). Germline V gene lookup returns CDR1 SGHKS and CDR2 YYEKEE (reference sequence). The CDR3 has 14 amino acids. The germline V and J ends were trimmed by 4 bases and 4 bases, with 14 bases remaining between them. The CDR3 sequence is CASSRLTGPTEAFF. CDR3 DNA: TGTGCCAGCAGCCGCCTCACAGGGCCCACTGAAGCTTTCTTT.

This chain's CDR3 is CASSSQAATDTQYF. The CDR3 DNA is TGTGCCAGCAGCAGCCAAGCGGCCACAGATACGCAGTATTTT. The chain recombines TRBV5-4 with TRBJ2-3; tentative D call: TRBD2 (5 bases). This CDR3 has 14 residues. Trimming took off 4 bases at V and 2 bases at J, with 11 bases between the two ends. In germline, CDR1 is SGHNT, CDR2 YYREEE (reference sequence).

The rearrangement links TRBV6-6 to TRBJ2-7; D unclear. The ends were cut back, 0 bases at V and 1 base at J, with 7 bases in the middle. The CDR3 runs 14 residues. Germline CDR1 reads MNHNY; CDR2 reads SVGAGI (reference sequence). The CDR3 nucleotides are TGTGCCAGCAGTTACTCTGTAGCTTCCTACGAGCAGTACTTC. Its translation: CASSYSVASYEQYF.

The chain is built from TRBV6-5 and TRBJ1-4; D might be TRBD1 (5 bases). The CDR3 is 16 residues long. The V end lost 0 bases, the J end lost 0 bases, and 8 bases lay between the germline ends. Germline V gives CDR1 MNHEY, CDR2 SVGAGI. As DNA, the CDR3 is TGTGCCAGCAGTTACTCGGGACTTGCAACTAATGAAAAACTGTTTTTT. This translates into CASSYSGLATNEKLFF.

This chain uses TRBV24-1 with TRBJ1-5; D unclear. The CDR3 runs to 12 residues. Germline lookup yields CDR1 KGHDR and CDR2 SFDVKD. The V and J ends lost 4 bases and 11 bases respectively, with 11 bases between them. The CDR3 loop reads CATSDLGRTQHF. DNA for the CDR3: TGTGCCACCAGTGACCTAGGCCGGACCCAGCATTTT.

The chain employs TRBV7-8 and TRBJ1-2; D possibly corresponds to TRBD1 (5 bases). The CDR3 has 11 amino acids. CDR1 and CDR2 (germline): SGHVS, FQNEAQ. V was shortened by 5 bases and J by 5 bases, with 6 bases between the two germline ends. CDR3 protein: CASSPGYGYTF. The CDR3 region has the DNA TGTGCCAGCAGCCCAGGGTATGGCTACACCTTC.

The table lists this clone with a few counts. The chain joins TRBV2 to TRBJ2-1; no firm D call. Per the germline V gene, CDR1 is SNHLY and CDR2 is FYNNEI. V lost 3 bases, J lost 0 bases, and 3 bases lay in between. This CDR3 has 13 amino acids. CDR3 bases: TGTGCCAGCAGTGAGAGCTCCTACAATGAGCAGTTCTTC. Translation: CASSESSYNEQFF. Complete variable domain (other parts from reference TRBV2 and TRBJ2-1): EPEVTQTPSHQVTQMGQEVILRCVPISNHLYFYWYRQILGQKVEFLVSFYNNEISEKSEIFDDQFSVERPDGSNFTLKIRSTKLEDSAMYFCASSESSYNEQFFGPGTRLTVL.

The chain has TRBV3-1 (or the pseudogene TRBV3-2) and TRBJ2-2; 8 bases align to TRBD1. This CDR3 comprises 15 residues. Germline loops: CDR1 LGHDT, CDR2 YNNKEL (reference sequence). With 0 bases clipped from V and 8 bases from J, the junction kept 5 bases outside the gene matches. CDR3 bases: TGTGCCAGCAGCCAAGACAGGGGGCTATATGGGGAGCTGTTTTTT. Its translation is CASSQDRGLYGELFF.

This clone showed up just a few times. Written as DNA, the CDR3 is TGTGCCAGCAGCCAAGATAATAGCAATCAGCCCCAGCATTTT. Its translation is CASSQDNSNQPQHF. The chain is built from TRBV3-1 (or the pseudogene TRBV3-2) and TRBJ1-5; the D is unclear. V dropped 0 bases and J dropped 0 bases, with 3 bases sitting between them. The CDR3 contains 14 residues. Germline V gene data show CDR1 as LGHDT and CDR2 as YNNKEL (reference sequence).